The 28 T cell receptor beta chains in this list originate from one sample, sequenced in a study of beta chain features in type 1 diabetes. Expressed TCRB transcripts were sequenced because the isolated RNA had all been reverse transcribed beforehand. Profiled with immunoSEQ multiplex PCR; TCRdb holds only in-frame clones, not every one. The table has about 150,000 clones, around a tenth seen once. The sample consisted of central memory CD4+ T cells from blood. Every receptor here comes from a young man in good health.

This chain links TRBV5-4 with TRBJ2-5, with TRBD2 matching 9 bases. The J segment lost 2 bases and the V segment lost 4 bases, leaving 9 bases of the junction unmatched. Looked up from germline, CDR1 is SGHNT and CDR2 is YYREEE (reference sequence). The CDR3 is made up of 16 amino acids. CDR3 residues: CASSAPIAGAQETQYF. The CDR3 DNA sequence: TGTGCCAGCAGCGCTCCAATAGCGGGAGCACAAGAGACCCAGTACTTC.

This clone was counted between two and nine times. The V call is TRBV10-3, the J call TRBJ2-5; possible D gene TRBD1, 6 bases. Germline V gene lookup returns CDR1 ENHRY and CDR2 SYGVKD. V was trimmed by 10 bases and J by 2 bases, leaving 14 bases between them. This CDR3 region has 13 residues. CDR3: CATRTELQETQYF. CDR3 sequence (DNA): TGTGCCACCCGGACAGAATTACAAGAGACCCAGTACTTC.

This clone was counted a few times. The chain employs TRBV7-3 and TRBJ2-2, with TRBD1 matching over 8 bases. J gave up 11 bases and V 5 bases, and 7 bases lay outside the gene matches. CDR1 and CDR2 (germline): SGHTA, FQGTGA. CDR3 size: 13 residues. This CDR3 is CASSPADRGELFF. CDR3 nucleotides: TGTGCCAGCAGCCCAGCCGACAGGGGAGAGCTGTTTTTT.

The table lists this clone with a few counts. This chain joins TRBV11-2 and TRBJ2-7, with TRBD1 matching 7 bases. From germline, CDR1 is SGHAT and CDR2 FQNNGV. The CDR3 loop spans 14 amino acids. Unmatched junction bases numbered 8, after V lost 3 bases and J lost 6 bases. CDR3: CASSLTGSRGEQYF. The DNA of the CDR3 is TGTGCCAGCAGCTTGACAGGGTCCCGGGGCGAGCAGTACTTC.

This clone was counted between two and nine times. The chain links TRBV7-2 to TRBJ2-6; TRBD1 might be the D (6 bases). CDR3 length equals 15 residues. The germline gives CDR1 SGHTA, CDR2 FQGNSA. Trimming removed 5 bases at V and 4 bases at J, with 12 bases between. The CDR3 sequence is CASSASGVGANVLTF. Written as DNA, the CDR3 is TGTGCCAGCAGCGCCTCAGGGGTCGGGGCCAACGTCCTGACTTTC.

This clone turned up a few times. The genes are TRBV28 and TRBJ2-1; TRBD2 aligns across 10 bases. J was trimmed by 5 bases and V by 8 bases; bases with no gene match: 6. The V gene's germline CDR1 is MDHEN and CDR2 SYDVKM. The CDR3 runs to 14 residues. This CDR3 reads CASLNSGGNNEQFF. CDR3 nucleotides: TGTGCCAGCCTGAATAGCGGGGGGAACAATGAGCAGTTCTTC.

This chain joins TRBV5-1 and TRBJ2-1, with 10 nucleotides matching TRBD2. The CDR3 spans 15 residues. Germline assignment: CDR1 SGHRS and CDR2 YFSETQ. V shed 0 bases, J shed 3 bases, and the junction held 0 bases outside the gene matches. The CDR3 region is CASSLVAGGYNEQFF. CDR3 coding DNA: TGCGCCAGCAGCTTGGTAGCGGGGGGCTACAATGAGCAGTTCTTC.

The rearrangement links TRBV4-1 to TRBJ2-1; 8 bases line up with TRBD1. Germline CDR1 reads MGHRA; CDR2 reads YSYEKL. The J segment lost 5 bases and the V segment lost 4 bases, leaving 7 bases of the junction unmatched. There are 15 residues in the CDR3. The CDR3, as DNA: TGCGCCAGCAGCCGCGGACAGGGTTTTAACAATGAGCAGTTCTTC. Protein product: CASSRGQGFNNEQFF.

This clone was detected only a few times. V gene TRBV29-1 combines with J gene TRBJ2-1, with 12 nucleotides matching TRBD2. This CDR3 spans 15 amino acids. V shed 3 bases, J shed 7 bases, and the junction held 7 bases outside the gene matches. Germline V gene sequence: CDR1 SQVTM, CDR2 ANQGSEA. The CDR3 DNA is TGCAGCGTTGATAATTTTCTAGCGGGGGGGAATGAGCAGTTCTTC. Its translation is CSVDNFLAGGNEQFF.

This clone has a handful of counts. The J gene is TRBJ2-5, the V gene TRBV5-4; 12 nucleotides line up with TRBD2. This CDR3 is built from 16 residues. Germline V gene lookup returns CDR1 SGHNT and CDR2 YYREEE (reference sequence). Trimming removed 4 bases from V and 1 base from J; junction bases left unmatched: 5. The CDR3 DNA is TGTGCCAGCAGCACCCCTAGCGGGGGGGTCCAAGAGACCCAGTACTTC. Residues: CASSTPSGGVQETQYF.

The rearrangement uses TRBV11-3 and TRBJ2-1; D possibly corresponds to TRBD2 (5 bases). CDR3 length equals 11 residues. Germline loops: CDR1 SGHNT, CDR2 YENEEA. Trimming removed 5 bases at V and 9 bases at J, with 8 bases between. The CDR3 DNA reads as TGTGCCAGCAGCGAGGGTTTTGAGCAGTTCTTC. As protein: CASSEGFEQFF.

This clone has just a few counts. V gene TRBV5-1 combines with J gene TRBJ2-1, with a weak D call TRBD2 (6 bases). The CDR3 covers 16 residues. Germline CDR1 and CDR2: SGHRS and YFSETQ. V lost 3 bases and J 4 bases, leaving 17 bases between the germline ends. For the CDR3, the DNA is TGCGCCAGCAGCTCCGTTTCGGGCGGGAAATACAATGAGCAGTTCTTC. Encoded protein: CASSSVSGGKYNEQFF.

In this sample, this clone turned up a few times. The rearrangement links TRBV27 to TRBJ2-5, with D possibly matching TRBD1 (6 bases). Trimming removed 5 bases at V and 2 bases at J, with 15 bases between. The CDR3 length is 15 residues. CDR1 MNHEY and CDR2 SMNVEV come from the germline V gene (reference sequence). CDR3 amino acids: CASSLGRGGQETQYF. The CDR3 region has the DNA TGTGCCAGCAGTCTAGGACGAGGGGGACAAGAGACCCAGTACTTC.

V and J are TRBV4-3 and TRBJ1-3; TRBD1 aligns across 8 bases. Germline V gene lookup returns CDR1 LGHNA and CDR2 YSLEER. V lost 6 bases, J lost 2 bases, and 6 bases stayed unmatched. The CDR3 is 15 amino acids. The CDR3 region has the DNA TGCGCCAGCAGGCGGAACAGGGGGGCTGGAAACACCATATATTTT. Translated, it gives CASRRNRGAGNTIYF.

The chain links TRBV19 to TRBJ1-1, with D possibly TRBD1 on 5 matching bases. Germline V CDR1 and CDR2: LNHDA, SQIVND (reference sequence). The germline V and J ends were trimmed by 4 bases and 5 bases, with 17 bases remaining between them. This CDR3 is 15 amino acids long. The CDR3 reads CASSRRQSTRTEAFF. As DNA, the CDR3 is TGTGCCAGTAGTAGGAGACAGTCGACTCGGACTGAAGCTTTCTTT. The entire variable domain, with the rest obtained from reference TRBV19 and TRBJ1-1, is as follows: DGGITQSPKYLFRKEGQNVTLSCEQNLNHDAMYWYRQDPGQGLRLIYYSQIVNDFQKGDIAEGYSVSREKKESFPLTVTSAQKNPTAFYLCASSRRQSTRTEAFFGQGTRLTVV.

This clone was counted only a few times. The rearrangement uses TRBV5-1 and TRBJ2-3; 8 bases are a match to TRBD2. Germline V CDR1 and CDR2: SGHRS, YFSETQ. V trimming: 3 bases; J trimming: 0 bases; junction bases outside the gene matches: 3. The CDR3 has 15 residues. The CDR3 nucleotides are TGCGCCAGCAGCTCGGGGGGGGATAGCACAGATACGCAGTATTTT. It encodes CASSSGGDSTDTQYF.

This clone was seen at least ten times. The chain carries TRBV9 and TRBJ2-7; 10 bases map to TRBD2. Germline V gene lookup returns CDR1 SGDLS and CDR2 YYNGEE. This CDR3 has 14 residues. The V segment lost 1 base and the J segment 9 bases; nucleotides outside the gene matches: 7. The CDR3 DNA is TGTGCCAGCAGCGTACTAGCGGGGGAAGGTGTGCAGTACTTC. Its protein is CASSVLAGEGVQYF.

The chain employs TRBV11-2 and TRBJ2-5; D is unresolved. Trimming left V 5 bases short and J 4 bases short, with 5 bases between. The CDR3 covers 11 residues. CDR1 and CDR2 (germline): SGHAT, FQNNGV. The CDR3: CASSHGETQYF. As DNA, the CDR3 is TGTGCCAGCAGCCACGGAGAGACCCAGTACTTC.

The rearrangement joins TRBV4-1 to TRBJ2-6; 10 positions match TRBD1. Trimming removed 2 bases from V and 2 bases from J; junction bases left unmatched: 3. Germline V lookup: CDR1 MGHRA, CDR2 YSYEKL. CDR3 size: 17 residues. CDR3 in amino acids: CASSQPTGGAGANVLTF. DNA of the CDR3: TGCGCCAGCAGCCAACCGACAGGGGGCGCTGGGGCCAACGTCCTGACTTTC.

This clone has just a few counts. J is TRBJ2-7 and V is TRBV9; 10 bases align to TRBD1. Looked up from germline, CDR1 is SGDLS and CDR2 is YYNGEE. This CDR3 has 16 residues. V shed 3 bases and J 2 bases; nucleotides not matched to a gene: 8. The CDR3 reads CASSATPGTGAYEQYF. The CDR3 DNA reads as TGTGCCAGCAGCGCAACACCCGGGACAGGGGCCTACGAGCAGTACTTC.

A word on this clone: This sample also contains other DNA sequences that code for the same CDR3. V usage is TRBV5-1 and J usage is TRBJ2-7; 11 nucleotides line up with TRBD2. The V gene's germline CDR1 is SGHRS and CDR2 YFSETQ. J was trimmed by 2 bases and V by 2 bases; bases with no gene match: 3. The CDR3 is 15 residues long. The CDR3 loop reads CASSLLAGGPYEQYF. CDR3 nucleotides: TGCGCCAGCAGCTTATTAGCGGGGGGGCCCTACGAGCAGTACTTC.

This clone was picked up a small number of times. The chain employs TRBV6-5 and TRBJ1-5; 8 nucleotides line up with TRBD1. Germline V CDR1 and CDR2: MNHEY, SVGAGI. The CDR3 has 15 amino acids. Trimming removed 5 bases from V and 4 bases from J; junction bases left unmatched: 7. The CDR3: CASSPGDRGNQPQHF. DNA for the CDR3: TGTGCCAGCAGTCCCGGAGACAGGGGTAATCAGCCCCAGCATTTT.

The CDR3 region is CASSLGLRGGSNEKLFF. The CDR3 DNA reads TGTGCCAGCAGCTTGGGTCTACGGGGAGGATCTAATGAAAAACTGTTTTTT. The chain recombines TRBV5-4 with TRBJ1-4; no definite D call. Trimming removed 0 bases at V and 3 bases at J, with 15 bases between. The CDR3 extends over 17 amino acids. Germline lookup yields CDR1 SGHNT and CDR2 YYREEE (reference sequence). Drawing the rest from reference TRBV5-4 and TRBJ1-4, the complete variable domain is ETGVTQSPTHLIKTRGQQVTLRCSSQSGHNTVSWYQQALGQGPQFIFQYYREEENGRGNFPPRFSGLQFPNYSSELNVNALELDDSALYLCASSLGLRGGSNEKLFFGSGTQLSVL.

The genes are TRBV30 and TRBJ2-5; 7 bases are shared with TRBD2. This CDR3 is 15 amino acids long. Per germline, CDR1 GTSNPN and CDR2 SVGIG (reference sequence). With 0 bases clipped from V and 5 bases from J, the junction kept 9 bases outside the gene matches. This CDR3 is CAWSVERGPRETQYF. CDR3 bases: TGTGCCTGGAGTGTAGAGCGGGGACCTAGGGAGACCCAGTACTTC.

This clone was detected only a few times. The rearrangement links TRBV6-6 to TRBJ1-3; 7 bases agree with TRBD1. Per germline, CDR1 MNHNY and CDR2 SVGAGI (reference sequence). This CDR3 contains 14 residues. V lost 5 bases to trimming and J lost 0 bases; unmatched junction nucleotides: 1. Here the CDR3 DNA reads TGTGCCAGCAGTGGGACAGACTCTGGAAACACCATATATTTT. Its protein product is CASSGTDSGNTIYF.

This clone was observed a handful of times. V and J are TRBV30 and TRBJ2-7; 7 bases map to TRBD2. The CDR3 is 13 amino acids. Germline V CDR1 and CDR2: GTSNPN, SVGIG (reference sequence). The trim removed 3 bases at V and 4 bases at J, leaving 6 bases unmatched. CDR3 sequence reads: CAWSRGLEYEQYF. For the CDR3, the DNA is TGTGCCTGGAGCCGAGGACTAGAGTACGAGCAGTACTTC.

The chain combines TRBV10-1 with TRBJ1-2; tentative D call: TRBD1 (5 bases). The germline V and J ends were trimmed by 4 bases and 7 bases, with 13 bases remaining between them. The CDR3 loop spans 13 amino acids. Germline CDR1 is WNHNN and CDR2 is SYGVQD (reference sequence). The CDR3, as DNA: TGCGCCAGCAGTGCGGGCAGGGAAGTTGGCTACACCTTC. Translation gives CASSAGREVGYTF.

There are many counts of this clone. The genes are TRBV5-1 and TRBJ2-3, with D possibly TRBD2 on 5 matching bases. Per germline, CDR1 SGHRS and CDR2 YFSETQ. This CDR3 spans 14 amino acids. Trimming took 4 bases from V and 2 from J, leaving 11 bases between them. The CDR3 is CASSPAGVTDTQYF. CDR3 bases: TGCGCCAGCAGCCCCGCCGGGGTCACAGATACGCAGTATTTT.